This T cell receptor (beta chain) is from a study of control samples from healthy donors and cancer patients (dated by TCRdb to about 2020). Library creation used the immunoSEQ multiplex PCR assay. TCRdb's version of the immuneACCESS table is confined to in-frame rearrangements and falls short of the full clone set. An unresolved V gene accounts for under half of the shortfall where checked; the remainder is of unknown origin. A total of about 89,000 clones appear in this sample, around 86% of them only once. More than 20% of the sample goes to the ten largest clones. As for this clone: What antigen it recognizes has not been identified. No base quality values were provided; no much bigger clone lies one nucleotide off.

The CDR3 starts with the cysteine, ends with the phenylalanine, and has 15 residues. The sequence is cut down to CDR3 DNA, 45 bases in frame from base 1. V was cut back by 0 bases and J by 2 bases, leaving a gap of 8 bases between them. Reading the germline V gene (reference sequence) gives CDR1 LNHNV and CDR2 YYDKDF. The specimen sequenced was blood. The chain is assembled from TRBV15 and TRBJ2-4, with TRBD1 as a weak D call on 5 bases. This clonotype originated in a man under 40 in good health. The CDR3 protein: CATSRDPGSKNIQYF. DNA sequence: TGTGCCACCAGCAGAGATCCAGGGTCCAAAAACATTCAGTACTTC.